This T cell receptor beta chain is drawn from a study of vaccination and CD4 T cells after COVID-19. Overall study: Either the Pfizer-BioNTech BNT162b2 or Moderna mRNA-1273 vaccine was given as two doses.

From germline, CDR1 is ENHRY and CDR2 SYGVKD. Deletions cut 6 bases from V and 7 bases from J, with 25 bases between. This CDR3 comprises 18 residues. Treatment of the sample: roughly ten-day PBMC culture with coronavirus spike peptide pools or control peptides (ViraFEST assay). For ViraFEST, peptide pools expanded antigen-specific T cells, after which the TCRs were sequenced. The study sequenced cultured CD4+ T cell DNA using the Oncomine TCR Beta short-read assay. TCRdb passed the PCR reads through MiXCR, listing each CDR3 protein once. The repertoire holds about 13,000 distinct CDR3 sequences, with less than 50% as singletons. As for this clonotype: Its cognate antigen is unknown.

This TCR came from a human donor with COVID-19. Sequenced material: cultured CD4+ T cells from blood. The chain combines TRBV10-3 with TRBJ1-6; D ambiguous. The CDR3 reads CAIRDGPPQHPQNSPLHF. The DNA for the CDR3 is TGTGCCATCAGGGACGGTCCCCCACAACACCCACAGAATTCACCCCTCCACTTT.